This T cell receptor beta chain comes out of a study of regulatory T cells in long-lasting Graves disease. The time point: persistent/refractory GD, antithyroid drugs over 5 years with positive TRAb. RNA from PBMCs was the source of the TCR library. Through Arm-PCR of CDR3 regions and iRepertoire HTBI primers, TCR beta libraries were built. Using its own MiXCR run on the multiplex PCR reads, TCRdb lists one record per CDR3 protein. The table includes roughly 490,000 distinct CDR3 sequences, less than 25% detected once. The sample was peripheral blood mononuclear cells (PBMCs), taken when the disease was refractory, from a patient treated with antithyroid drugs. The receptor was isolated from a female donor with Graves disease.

CDR3 DNA: TGTGCCATCAGGGGGATCACAGATACGCAGTATTTT. The encoded protein is CAIRGITDTQYF. V gene TRBV28 combines with J gene TRBJ2-3; 7 bases are a match to TRBD1. The CDR3 consists of 12 residues. V was pared by 10 bases and J by 2 bases, with 3 bases of the junction left unmatched. Germline V lookup: CDR1 MDHEN, CDR2 SYDVKM.